Listed below are T cell receptor beta chains from one sample, sequenced in a study of response to subunit inactivated influenza vaccine. TCRdb passed the RT-PCR reads through MiXCR, listing each CDR3 protein once. The sample has 700,000 to 800,000 distinct CDR3 sequences; 15% to 20% are singletons. Specimen: PBMCs from blood, collected around 5 days after vaccination. The source of these receptors is a middle-aged man who received an inactivated influenza vaccine. CDR3s include the opening cysteine and the closing phenylalanine or tryptophan. The D gene is left open where the match is weak. Size values are once, few and many counts, or a class for expanded clones, and some rows have none.

abundance	v_gene	d_gene	len	j_gene	CDR3aa	CDR3nt
few	TRBV20-1	TRBD2	14	TRBJ2-3	CSASFSGGTDTQYF	TGCAGTGCTAGTTTTAGCGGGGGCACAGATACGCAGTATTTT
-	TRBV28	TRBD2	14	TRBJ2-1	CASSFRLAGVEQFF	TGTGCCAGCAGTTTCCGTCTAGCGGGAGTCGAGCAGTTCTTC
-	TRBV24-1	TRBD1	17	TRBJ2-2	CATSDSDRGRDTGELFF	TGTGCCACCAGTGACAGCGACAGGGGGCGCGACACCGGGGAGCTGTTTTTT
-	TRBV10-3	-	14	TRBJ2-7	CAISKHAGSYEQYF	TGTGCCATCAGCAAGCATGCAGGGTCCTACGAGCAGTACTTC
-	TRBV20-1	TRBD2	15	TRBJ2-1	CSANTLAGGYNEQFF	TGCAGTGCTAACACACTAGCGGGAGGTTACAATGAGCAGTTCTTC
few	TRBV5-1	TRBD1	14	TRBJ2-7	CASSFGTGDGEQYF	TGCGCCAGCAGCTTTGGGACAGGGGATGGAGAGCAGTACTTC
few	TRBV20-1	TRBD1	16	TRBJ2-3	CSAIPPRDRVKDTQYF	TGCAGTGCAATCCCCCCGCGGGACAGGGTAAAAGATACGCAGTATTTT
few	TRBV6-2/TRBV6-3	TRBD2	16	TRBJ2-5	CASSYWVAGYQETQYF	TGTGCCAGCAGTTACTGGGTAGCGGGATACCAAGAGACCCAGTACTTC
few	TRBV20-1	-	13	TRBJ2-5	CSAREGREETQYF	TGCAGTGCTAGAGAGGGGCGCGAAGAGACCCAGTACTTC
-	TRBV6-5	TRBD2	14	TRBJ2-7	CASSYGGGDYEQYF	TGTGCCAGCAGTTACGGGGGAGGGGACTACGAGCAGTACTTC
-	TRBV9	TRBD2	17	TRBJ2-1	CASAASGGAIPYNEQFF	TGTGCCAGCGCGGCTAGCGGGGGGGCGATCCCCTACAATGAGCAGTTCTTC
-	TRBV5-1	TRBD2	16	TRBJ2-5	CASSLGAGPPQETQYF	TGCGCCAGCAGCTTGGGAGCGGGGCCTCCCCAAGAGACCCAGTACTTC
few	TRBV28	TRBD1	16	TRBJ2-2	CASSSPGQGRTGELFF	TGTGCCAGCAGTTCTCCGGGACAGGGGCGCACCGGGGAGCTGTTTTTT
-	TRBV27	-	15	TRBJ2-7	CASSESAVLPYEQYF	TGTGCCAGCAGTGAATCCGCGGTACTCCCCTACGAGCAGTACTTC
few	TRBV11-2	-	15	TRBJ1-1	CASSLGRWLNTEAFF	TGTGCCAGCAGCTTAGGGAGGTGGCTGAACACTGAAGCTTTCTTT
-	TRBV28	-	15	TRBJ2-4	CASSFPGTAKNIQYF	TGTGCCAGCAGTTTTCCCGGGACAGCCAAAAACATTCAGTACTTC
-	TRBV6-5	TRBD2	16	TRBJ2-3	CPSSYGTSGGTDTQYF	TGTCCCAGCAGTTACGGGACTAGCGGGGGCACAGATACGCAGTATTTT
few	TRBV29-1	-	12	TRBJ1-1	CSVETPNTEAFF	TGCAGCGTTGAAACCCCTAACACTGAAGCTTTCTTT
-	TRBV19	TRBD1	14	TRBJ2-7	CASSTWTGVTPTDF	TGTGCCAGTAGTACGTGGACAGGGGTTACCCCCACGGACTTC
-	TRBV5-6	-	15	TRBJ2-2	CASSSDGQNTGELFF	TGTGCCAGCAGCAGTGACGGACAGAACACCGGGGAGCTGTTTTTT
few	TRBV29-1	-	14	TRBJ1-2	CSVDTRTAMDGYTF	TGCAGCGTTGATACGCGGACAGCGATGGATGGCTACACCTTC
few	TRBV24-1	TRBD2	17	TRBJ2-1	CATSDPGTSGPYNEQFF	TGTGCCACCAGTGATCCAGGGACTAGCGGGCCTTACAATGAGCAGTTCTTC
-	TRBV20-1	TRBD2	14	TRBJ2-5	CSAPPAGGQETQYF	TGCAGTGCCCCCCCGGCGGGAGGCCAAGAGACCCAGTACTTC
-	TRBV29-1	TRBD2	13	TRBJ2-1	CSGGLGSYNEQFF	TGCAGCGGGGGACTAGGTTCCTACAATGAGCAGTTCTTC
few	TRBV6-1	TRBD2	19	TRBJ2-3	CASSGSRDNGLASTDTQYF	TGTGCCAGCAGTGGATCCCGGGACAACGGACTAGCGAGCACAGATACGCAGTATTTT
-	TRBV5-1	TRBD1	15	TRBJ1-6	CASSYGTAYNSPLHF	TGCGCCAGCAGCTACGGGACAGCTTATAATTCACCCCTCCACTTT
few	TRBV12-3/TRBV12-4	-	15	TRBJ2-2	CASSLVPSNTGELFF	TGTGCCAGCAGTTTGGTTCCCTCGAACACCGGGGAGCTGTTTTTT
-	TRBV11-3	TRBD1	14	TRBJ2-7	CASSAGTGSSEQYF	TGTGCCAGCAGCGCCGGGACAGGGTCATCCGAGCAGTACTTC
-	TRBV30	-	13	TRBJ1-2	CARSSSPNYGYTF	TGTGCCAGGAGTAGCAGCCCAAACTATGGCTACACCTTC
many	TRBV6-2/TRBV6-3	TRBD2	14	TRBJ2-7	CASSFLAGGYEQYF	TGTGCCAGCAGTTTCCTAGCGGGAGGCTACGAGCAGTACTTC
few	TRBV7-2	-	15	TRBJ2-2	CASSFDRQNTGELFF	TGTGCCAGCAGCTTCGACAGGCAGAACACCGGGGAGCTGTTTTTT
-	TRBV28	TRBD2	15	TRBJ2-3	CASSIVAGGDDTQYF	TGTGCCAGCAGTATCGTCGCGGGAGGGGACGATACGCAGTATTTT
-	TRBV9	-	13	TRBJ1-2	CASGGGATYGYTF	TGTGCCAGCGGGGGAGGGGCGACCTATGGCTACACCTTC
-	TRBV7-2	-	16	TRBJ2-5	CDSSLSYAGGQETQYF	TGTGACAGCAGCTTATCCTACGCTGGGGGTCAAGAGACCCAGTACTTC
few	TRBV6-1	-	15	TRBJ1-6	CASSEAGPNNSPLHF	TGTGCCAGCAGTGAAGCCGGGCCTAATAATTCACCCCTCCACTTT
-	TRBV6-5	-	16	TRBJ2-5	CASSYSISGNKETQYF	TGTGCCAGCAGTTACTCGATTTCGGGGAACAAAGAGACCCAGTACTTC
-	TRBV7-2	TRBD1	15	TRBJ2-1	CASRRTGAPYNEQFF	TGTGCCAGCAGGCGGACAGGTGCCCCCTACAATGAGCAGTTCTTC
-	TRBV19	TRBD1	18	TRBJ2-3	CASSPTQPRTGLTDTQYF	TGTGCCAGTAGCCCTACCCAACCGAGGACAGGGCTCACAGATACGCAGTATTTT
many	TRBV3-1	-	11	TRBJ2-1	CASSQFNEQFF	TGTGCCAGCAGCCAATTTAATGAGCAGTTCTTC
-	TRBV28	-	16	TRBJ2-3	CASTPPQAVSTDTQYF	TGTGCCAGCACCCCCCCCCAGGCCGTTAGCACAGATACGCAGTATTTT
-	TRBV9	-	14	TRBJ2-1	CASSGTGHYNEQFF	TGTGCCAGCAGCGGCACTGGACACTACAATGAGCAGTTCTTC
-	TRBV20-1	-	14	TRBJ2-3	CSAKAGGPTDTQYF	TGCAGTGCTAAAGCCGGGGGCCCAACAGATACGCAGTATTTT
many	TRBV12-3/TRBV12-4	-	16	TRBJ1-2	CASSLFTTAGRYGYTF	TGTGCCAGCAGTTTATTTACGACAGCGGGTCGTTATGGCTACACCTTC
few	TRBV7-2	TRBD2	17	TRBJ2-3	CASSPWTSGDLTDTQYF	TGTGCCAGCAGCCCCTGGACTAGCGGAGATCTCACAGATACGCAGTATTTT
-	TRBV7-9	TRBD2	16	TRBJ2-1	CASSSAGWADHNEQFF	TGTGCCAGCAGCTCAGCGGGGTGGGCCGATCACAATGAGCAGTTCTTC